The entry below gives a single T cell receptor (beta chain) sequence along with its context. Profiling relied on immunoSEQ multiplex PCR, and the TCRdb table lists in-frame clones only, not all of them. Among around 400,000 clones listed, less than 90% were seen once. V lost 5 bases and J lost 2, with 9 bases in between. Germline V gene data show CDR1 as SGHTA and CDR2 as FQGNSA. This CDR3 spans 13 amino acids. The data originate from a study of blood T cell repertoires in COVID-19. At the level of the study: COVID-19 samples collected from the United States, Italy and Spain covered acute and convalescent phases. PBMCs, B-cell-depleted T cells, or T cells provided the cDNA or gDNA that made up the material.

Individuals aged about 18 to 100 years were recruited from 24 US areas. The study counted Cohort 3 donors as recovered given two negative PCRs, clearance, or symptom resolution. The rearrangement joins TRBV7-2 to TRBJ1-2; D call uncertain. What was sequenced was PBMCs or T cells enriched from blood (not recorded which). This TCR was sampled from a woman in her forties or fifties who had recovered from COVID-19. The CDR3 region is CASSPNSNYGYTF. In nucleotides, the CDR3 is TGTGCCAGCAGCCCAAACAGCAACTATGGCTACACCTTC. Using reference TRBV7-2 and TRBJ1-2 for the parts outside the CDR3, the full variable domain is GAGVSQSPSNKVTEKGKDVELRCDPISGHTALYWYRQSLGQGLEFLIYFQGNSAPDKSGLPSDRFSAERTGGSVSTLTIQRTQQEDSAVYLCASSPNSNYGYTFGSGTRLTVV.